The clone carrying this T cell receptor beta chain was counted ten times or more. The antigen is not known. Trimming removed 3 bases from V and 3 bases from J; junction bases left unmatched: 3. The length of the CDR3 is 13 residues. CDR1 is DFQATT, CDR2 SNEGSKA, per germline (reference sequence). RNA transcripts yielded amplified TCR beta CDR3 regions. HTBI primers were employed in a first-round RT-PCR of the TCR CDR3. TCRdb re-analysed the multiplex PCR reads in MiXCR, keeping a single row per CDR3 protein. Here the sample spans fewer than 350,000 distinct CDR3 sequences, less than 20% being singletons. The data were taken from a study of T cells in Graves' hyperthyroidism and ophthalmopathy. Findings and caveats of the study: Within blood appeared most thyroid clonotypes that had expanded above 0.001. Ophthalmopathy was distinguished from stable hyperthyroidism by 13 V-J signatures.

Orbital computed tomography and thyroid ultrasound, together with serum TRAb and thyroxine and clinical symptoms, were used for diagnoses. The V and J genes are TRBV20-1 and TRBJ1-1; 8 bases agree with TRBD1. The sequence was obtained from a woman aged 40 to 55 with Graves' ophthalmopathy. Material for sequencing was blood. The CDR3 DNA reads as TGCAGTGCTAGGGACAGGGAAGACACTGAAGCTTTCTTT. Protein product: CSARDREDTEAFF.